This T cell receptor beta chain was documented in a study of OX40 agonist ivuxolimab in advanced cancers. About the research overall: Ivuxolimab is a fully human IgG2 antibody that activates OX40 (CD134). Three patients, one with hepatocellular carcinoma and two with cutaneous melanoma, achieved partial responses.

Turning to this clone: Antigen specificity is unknown.

The CDR3 consists of 15 residues. Trimming removed 1 base from V and 0 bases from J, with 7 bases in between. CDR1 is SGHAT and CDR2 is FQNNGV in the germline V gene. Only in-frame clones appear in the TCRdb table, and some are missing; sequencing was by immunoSEQ multiplex PCR. Among approximately 60,000 clones listed, 65% to 85% were seen once. Study-wide findings and caveats: Expanded clones tended on average to be more numerous among CD8+ T cells than CD4+. At 0.1 to 3.0 mg/kg and by week 6, clonal expansion occurred in CD4+ and CD8+ blood T cells.

This chain uses TRBV11-2 with TRBJ1-5, with D perhaps TRBD1 (6 bases). The sequence came from an adult with an advanced solid tumor such as melanoma, head and neck, liver or kidney cancer. The sequencing used CD4+ or CD8+ T cells sorted from blood, collected in a trial of the OX40 agonist ivuxolimab. For the CDR3, the DNA is TGTGCCAGCAGCTTAGGGGGGGCTAGCAATCAGCCCCAGCATTTT. It is translated as CASSLGGASNQPQHF.